The 25 T cell receptor beta chains listed next were all sequenced from one sample in a study of T cell repertoires in cytomegalovirus infection. TCRdb reprocessed the reads with MiXCR, giving one entry per CDR3 protein. The sample holds some 200,000 distinct CDR3 sequences, 35% to 40% seen once. No antigen has been identified for these receptors. The sample consisted of CD8+ T cells from cultured PBMCs, taken from culture after CMV antigen stimulation. The receptor set was obtained from a human donor in good health (CMV status not recorded). Some clones in this sample may be carry-over from other donors' samples.

The CDR3 nucleotides read TGTGCCACCACTCAAGGCGGTCCTGAAGATACGCAGTATTTT. Amino acid sequence: CATTQGGPEDTQYF. The V gene is TRBV15, the J gene TRBJ2-3; no firm D call. CDR1 and CDR2 (germline): LNHNV, YYDKDF (reference sequence). V gave up 7 bases and J gave up 5 bases, with 16 bases separating them. The CDR3 extends over 14 amino acids.

V is TRBV7-3 and J is TRBJ2-3; D gene uncertain. Germline V CDR1 and CDR2: SGHTA, FQGTGA. There are 13 residues in the CDR3. V was clipped by 2 bases and J by 6 bases, with 9 bases between them. The CDR3 DNA reads TGTGCCAGCAGCTTATACCAGCCCGATACGCAGTATTTT. It translates to CASSLYQPDTQYF. Looking up the rest from reference TRBV7-3 and TRBJ2-3 gives the full variable domain: GAGVSQTPSNKVTEKGKYVELRCDPISGHTALYWYRQSLGQGPEFLIYFQGTGAADDSGLPNDRFFAVRPEGSVSTLKIQRTERGDSAVYLCASSLYQPDTQYFGPGTRLTVL.

This clonotype turned up a few times. The genes are TRBV28 and TRBJ1-2, with 7 bases matching TRBD1. The germline V gene has CDR1 MDHEN and CDR2 SYDVKM. The length of the CDR3 is 14 residues. V shed 8 bases, J shed 1 base, and the junction held 7 bases outside the gene matches. The CDR3 is CASVRGGYNYGYTF. As DNA, the CDR3 is TGTGCCAGCGTTCGAGGGGGCTATAACTATGGCTACACCTTC.

This clonotype was picked up one time. The chain joins TRBV12-3 or TRBV12-4 to TRBJ2-2; the D is unclear. The CDR3 consists of 14 residues. The ends were cut back, 6 bases at V and 0 bases at J, with 8 bases in the middle. CDR3 nucleotide sequence: TGTGCCAGCAGCTGGGCTTCGAACACCGGGGAGCTGTTTTTT. This codes for CASSWASNTGELFF.

The chain joins TRBV12-3 or TRBV12-4 to TRBJ2-1; no definite D call. V lost 5 bases and J lost 5, with 13 bases in between. There are 14 residues in the CDR3. CDR3 region: CASSGTPWDNEQFF. DNA of the CDR3: TGTGCCAGCAGTGGAACACCGTGGGACAATGAGCAGTTCTTC.

This clonotype has just one count. The chain has TRBV7-8 and TRBJ2-1; D gene unclear. The CDR3 is made up of 12 amino acids. The germline V gene has CDR1 SGHVS and CDR2 FQNEAQ. The V end lost 1 base, the J end lost 10 bases, and 8 bases lay between the germline ends. DNA for the CDR3: TGTGCCAGCAGCTTAGTAGTCGAGGAGCAGTTCTTC. Translated, it gives CASSLVVEEQFF.

There are a few counts of this clonotype. CDR3 coding DNA: TGTGCCAGCAGCTTAGGACGCGACAGGGTTGAGACCCAGTACTTC. It specifies CASSLGRDRVETQYF. V is TRBV7-9 and J is TRBJ2-5; 7 nucleotides line up with TRBD1. This CDR3 is built from 15 residues. With 1 base clipped from V and 5 bases from J, the junction kept 7 bases outside the gene matches. In germline, CDR1 is SEHNR, CDR2 FQNEAQ (reference sequence).

V and J are TRBV6-6 and TRBJ1-2; D ambiguous. CDR1 is MNHNY and CDR2 is SVGAGI in the germline V gene (reference sequence). The V end was cut by 0 bases, the J end by 7 bases, with 12 bases between. The length of the CDR3 is 14 residues. CDR3 sequence reads: CASSYSTGLGGYTF. The CDR3 DNA reads TGTGCCAGCAGTTACTCGACCGGCCTCGGTGGCTACACCTTC.

This clonotype was seen a handful of times. The V and J genes are TRBV7-9 and TRBJ2-1; D perhaps matches TRBD1 (6 bases). V was clipped by 5 bases and J by 5 bases, with 13 bases between them. Germline CDR1 is SEHNR and CDR2 is FQNEAQ (reference sequence). The CDR3 is made up of 14 amino acids. The DNA of the CDR3 is TGTGCCAGCAGCCCGCGGACAGAAAACAATGAGCAGTTCTTC. It is translated as CASSPRTENNEQFF. Full variable domain (remainder filled in from reference TRBV7-9 and TRBJ2-1): DTGVSQNPRHKITKRGQNVTFRCDPISEHNRLYWYRQTLGQGPEFLTYFQNEAQLEKSRLLSDRFSAERPKGSFSTLEIQRTEQGDSAMYLCASSPRTENNEQFFGPGTRLTVL.

V usage is TRBV7-8 and J usage is TRBJ2-1; TRBD2 agrees at 9 bases. The CDR3 contains 15 residues. V lost 2 bases, J lost 5 bases, and 4 bases stayed unmatched. Germline assignment: CDR1 SGHVS and CDR2 FQNEAQ. CDR3 coding DNA: TGTGCCAGCAGCTTATCTAGCGGGGCAAACAATGAGCAGTTCTTC. It specifies CASSLSSGANNEQFF.

This clonotype was observed a handful of times. This rearrangement joins TRBV28 to TRBJ2-3; tentative D call: TRBD2 (6 bases). Trimming took 4 bases from V and 0 from J, leaving 14 bases between them. Germline V lookup: CDR1 MDHEN, CDR2 SYDVKM. The CDR3 runs to 16 residues. CDR3 sequence: CASSSIADPSTDTQYF. CDR3 sequence (DNA): TGTGCCAGCAGTTCGATAGCGGACCCTAGCACAGATACGCAGTATTTT.

This chain joins TRBV7-9 and TRBJ1-4; D unresolved. CDR1 and CDR2 from the germline V gene are SEHNR and FQNEAQ (reference sequence). The ends were cut back, 3 bases at V and 0 bases at J, with 11 bases in the middle. The CDR3 loop spans 16 amino acids. CDR3 protein: CASSFGSFTTNEKLFF. The CDR3, as DNA: TGTGCCAGCAGCTTTGGTTCGTTTACAACTAATGAAAAACTGTTTTTT.

In this sample, this clonotype turned up many times. The chain links TRBV7-2 to TRBJ2-2; 12 nucleotides line up with TRBD2. The CDR3 loop spans 17 amino acids. CDR1 is SGHTA, CDR2 FQGNSA, per germline. V trimming: 4 bases; J trimming: 7 bases; junction bases outside the gene matches: 10. The CDR3 loop reads CASSSPRLAGVIGELFF. The CDR3 DNA reads TGTGCCAGCAGCTCACCGAGACTAGCGGGGGTTATCGGGGAGCTGTTTTTT.

The J gene is TRBJ2-1, the V gene TRBV6-2 or TRBV6-3, with TRBD2 matching over 7 bases. V shed 7 bases and J 3 bases; nucleotides not matched to a gene: 15. The CDR3 is 17 amino acids. Looked up from germline, CDR1 is MNHEY and CDR2 is SVGEGT. Here the CDR3 reads CASTASGLADVYNEQFF. DNA of the CDR3: TGTGCCAGCACCGCCTCGGGGCTAGCGGACGTCTACAATGAGCAGTTCTTC.

This clonotype was counted at least ten times. V and J are TRBV20-1 and TRBJ2-1; D gene unclear. CDR1 is DFQATT, CDR2 SNEGSKA, per germline (reference sequence). The CDR3 loop spans 13 amino acids. V lost 8 bases, J lost 2 bases, and 13 bases lay in between. The CDR3 region is CSSTGSPYNEQFF. DNA of the CDR3: TGCAGTTCAACGGGCTCGCCCTACAATGAGCAGTTCTTC.

This clonotype was seen more than once but under ten times. The chain is built from TRBV7-9 and TRBJ2-6; TRBD2 agrees at 10 bases. Looked up from germline, CDR1 is SEHNR and CDR2 is FQNEAQ (reference sequence). The CDR3 loop spans 16 amino acids. The CDR3 DNA follows: TGTGCAGGGGGGGGACTAGCGAGCTCTGGGGCCAACGTCCTGACTTTC. Protein: CAGGGLASSGANVLTF.

The chain is built from TRBV7-8 and TRBJ2-1; D perhaps matches TRBD2 (6 bases). Germline V gives CDR1 SGHVS, CDR2 FQNEAQ. V lost 5 bases, J lost 8 bases, and 19 bases lay in between. CDR3 size: 15 residues. The CDR3: CASSPRTPGEDEQFF. CDR3 nucleotides: TGTGCCAGCAGCCCGAGGACCCCCGGGGAGGATGAGCAGTTCTTC.

This clonotype was counted between two and nine times. The chain recombines TRBV7-9 with TRBJ2-2; tentative D call: TRBD1 (6 bases). Trimming removed 5 bases from V and 7 bases from J, with 17 bases in between. The CDR3 is 15 amino acids. CDR1 SEHNR and CDR2 FQNEAQ come from the germline V gene (reference sequence). The CDR3 DNA reads as TGTGCCAGCAGCCCCCGTGAGGGGGTGAGCGGGGAGCTGTTTTTT. It translates to CASSPREGVSGELFF.

V is TRBV27 and J is TRBJ2-2; possibly TRBD2 for D (6 bases). The CDR3 has 14 amino acids. The germline V and J ends were trimmed by 7 bases and 2 bases, with 11 bases remaining between them. CDR1 MNHEY and CDR2 SMNVEV come from the germline V gene (reference sequence). The CDR3 protein is CASTRGPNTGELFF. For the CDR3, the DNA is TGTGCCAGCACGCGGGGCCCCAACACCGGGGAGCTGTTTTTT.

This clonotype was counted ten times or more. CDR3 protein: CASSFTGSSTDTQYF. CDR3 bases: TGTGCCAGCAGCTTCACAGGGTCGAGCACAGATACGCAGTATTTT. V and J are TRBV11-3 and TRBJ2-3; maybe TRBD1 (6 bases). V was cut by 3 bases and J by 0 bases, with 10 bases left in between. This CDR3 has 15 residues. CDR1 and CDR2 (germline): SGHNT, YENEEA.

This clonotype was found a few times. This chain joins TRBV7-9 and TRBJ1-2; TRBD1 matches at 7 bases. CDR3 length: 16 amino acids. J gave up 7 bases and V 4 bases, and 15 bases lay outside the gene matches. CDR1 and CDR2 from the germline V gene are SEHNR and FQNEAQ (reference sequence). This CDR3 is CASSSLGRQGLSGYTF. In DNA form, the CDR3 reads TGTGCCAGCAGCTCCCTCGGTAGACAGGGCTTGAGTGGCTACACCTTC.

The gene calls are TRBV27 and TRBJ2-3; 12 nucleotides agree with TRBD2. This CDR3 is built from 17 residues. The V and J ends lost 6 bases and 3 bases, in that order; junction bases with no gene match: 10. CDR1 is MNHEY, CDR2 SMNVEV, per germline (reference sequence). CDR3 sequence: CASRRPGLAGGTDTQYF. Written as DNA, the CDR3 is TGTGCCAGCAGGCGTCCGGGACTAGCGGGTGGTACAGATACGCAGTATTTT.

The chain carries TRBV20-1 and TRBJ1-1; 8 bases align to TRBD1. The CDR3 spans 14 residues. With V trimmed by 1 base and J by 1 base, 2 bases remained unmatched. Germline loops: CDR1 DFQATT, CDR2 SNEGSKA (reference sequence). Here the CDR3 reads CSARATGANTEAFF. CDR3 coding DNA: TGCAGTGCTAGAGCGACAGGGGCGAACACTGAAGCTTTCTTT.

The chain recombines TRBV24-1 with TRBJ1-2; D ambiguous. V shed 3 bases and J shed 14 bases, with 9 bases lying between them. CDR3 length equals 10 residues. Germline CDR1 and CDR2: KGHDR and SFDVKD. CDR3 sequence (DNA): TGTGCCACCAGTGATCGGGCGAGGACCTTC. It codes for CATSDRARTF.

This chain joins TRBV7-2 and TRBJ2-1; the D is unclear. The V end lost 5 bases, the J end lost 15 bases, and 29 bases lay between the germline ends. This CDR3 contains 16 residues. Germline values: CDR1 SGHTA, CDR2 FQGNSA. The CDR3 DNA reads TGTGCCAGCAGCCCTCGGACCAGGAGCTACTACAATGAGACGTTCTTC. Translating gives CASSPRTRSYYNETFF.